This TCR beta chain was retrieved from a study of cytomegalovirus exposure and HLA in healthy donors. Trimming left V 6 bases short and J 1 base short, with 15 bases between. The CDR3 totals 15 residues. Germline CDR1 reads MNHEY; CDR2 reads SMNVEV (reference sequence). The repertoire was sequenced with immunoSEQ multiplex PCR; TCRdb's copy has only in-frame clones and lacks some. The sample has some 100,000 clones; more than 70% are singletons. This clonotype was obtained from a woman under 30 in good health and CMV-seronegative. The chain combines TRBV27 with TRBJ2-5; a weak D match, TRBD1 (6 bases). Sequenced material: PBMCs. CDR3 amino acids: CASSLNRAFQETQYF. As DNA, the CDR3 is TGTGCCAGCAGCCTAAACAGGGCCTTCCAAGAGACCCAGTACTTC.